The 9 T cell receptor beta chains in this list originate from one sample, sequenced in a study of T cell repertoires in cytomegalovirus infection. TCRdb independently ran MiXCR on the reads; one entry per CDR3 protein. The top ten hold approximately 44% of the sample, which has roughly 230,000 distinct CDR3 sequences, approximately 17% seen once. The source material was CD8+ T cells from PBMCs. The receptors originated from a human donor in good health (CMV status not recorded). Some clones in this sample may be carry-over from other donors' samples.

The sample holds a few counts of this clonotype. This chain joins TRBV12-5 and TRBJ2-5, with D possibly TRBD1 on 6 matching bases. Trimming left V 6 bases short and J 0 bases short, with 11 bases between. The CDR3 length is 14 residues. Germline V CDR1 and CDR2: LGHNT, FRNRAP. The CDR3 bases are TGTGCTAGTGGCACCGACAGGTACCAAGAGACCCAGTACTTC. It yields the protein CASGTDRYQETQYF.

Only one count was recorded for this clonotype. The chain has TRBV20-1 and TRBJ1-1; D possibly corresponds to TRBD1 (6 bases). Germline V gives CDR1 DFQATT, CDR2 SNEGSKA (reference sequence). Trimming stripped 4 bases from V and 2 bases from J, with 17 bases between. The length of the CDR3 is 15 residues. The CDR3 nucleotides are TGCAGTGCTACACCCCAGGGGCGCTACAACACTGAAGCTTTCTTT. Translated: CSATPQGRYNTEAFF.

This clonotype turned up a few times. This rearrangement joins TRBV20-1 to TRBJ2-2; perhaps TRBD1 as D (6 bases). Germline lookup yields CDR1 DFQATT and CDR2 SNEGSKA (reference sequence). The V end lost 1 base, the J end lost 0 bases, and 9 bases lay between the germline ends. The CDR3 loop spans 15 amino acids. CDR3 amino acids: CSARGAGANTGELFF. As DNA, the CDR3 is TGCAGTGCTAGAGGTGCAGGGGCGAACACCGGGGAGCTGTTTTTT.

A word on this clonotype: At one boundary the junction diverges from the germline segment, which might be a read error. CDR3: CALGHMNTVAFF. The CDR3 region has the DNA TGTGCCCTTGGTCACATGAACACTGTAGCTTTCTTT. This chain uses TRBV7-9 with TRBJ1-1; D gene uncertain. In germline, CDR1 is SEHNR, CDR2 FQNEAQ (reference sequence). This CDR3 has 12 residues.

The chain links TRBV25-1 to TRBJ1-3; D possibly corresponds to TRBD1 (6 bases). Germline V gene data show CDR1 as MGHDK and CDR2 as SYGVNS. The ends were cut back, 4 bases at V and 1 base at J, with 14 bases in the middle. The CDR3 has 16 amino acids. Here the CDR3 reads CASSGPGHSSGNTIYF. The CDR3 DNA sequence: TGTGCCAGCAGTGGCCCGGGACATTCATCTGGAAACACCATATATTTT. The entire variable domain, with the rest obtained from reference TRBV25-1 and TRBJ1-3, is as follows: EADIYQTPRYLVIGTGKKITLECSQTMGHDKMYWYQQDPGMELHLIHYSYGVNSTEKGDLSSESTVSRIRTEHFPLTLESARPSHTSQYLCASSGPGHSSGNTIYFGEGSWLTVV.

This clonotype occurred many times. The CDR3, as DNA: TGTGCCAGCAGCTCGACGGGCGGGCCACTCGGCTATGGCTACACCTTC. This gives the protein CASSSTGGPLGYGYTF. The genes are TRBV7-2 and TRBJ1-2; no firm D call. Trimming took off 4 bases at V and 4 bases at J, with 19 bases between the two ends. The CDR3 is 16 amino acids. CDR1 is SGHTA, CDR2 FQGNSA, per germline.

V usage is TRBV5-1 and J usage is TRBJ1-1; D is ambiguous. The V and J ends lost 4 bases and 8 bases respectively, with 15 bases between them. The CDR3 runs to 13 residues. Germline assignment: CDR1 SGHRS and CDR2 YFSETQ. The CDR3 DNA reads as TGCGCCAGCAGCCCCACGGAGGGTTCGGAAGCTTTCTTT. This sequence encodes CASSPTEGSEAFF.

The rearrangement links TRBV28 to TRBJ2-5; possible D gene TRBD2, 6 bases. The CDR3 has 14 residues. Germline lookup yields CDR1 MDHEN and CDR2 SYDVKM. V lost 4 bases to trimming and J lost 5 bases, with 14 bases between them. The CDR3 sequence: CASSSRRVGETQYF. The DNA for the CDR3 is TGTGCCAGCAGTTCCCGGAGGGTGGGGGAGACCCAGTACTTC.

The rearrangement links TRBV20-1 to TRBJ2-5; D uncertain. From germline, CDR1 is DFQATT and CDR2 SNEGSKA (reference sequence). The V end was cut by 5 bases, the J end by 5 bases, with 15 bases between. The CDR3 length is 13 residues. CDR3 DNA: TGCAGTGCTGGCTCGGTTAGTCGGGAGACCCAGTACTTC. Amino acid sequence: CSAGSVSRETQYF.